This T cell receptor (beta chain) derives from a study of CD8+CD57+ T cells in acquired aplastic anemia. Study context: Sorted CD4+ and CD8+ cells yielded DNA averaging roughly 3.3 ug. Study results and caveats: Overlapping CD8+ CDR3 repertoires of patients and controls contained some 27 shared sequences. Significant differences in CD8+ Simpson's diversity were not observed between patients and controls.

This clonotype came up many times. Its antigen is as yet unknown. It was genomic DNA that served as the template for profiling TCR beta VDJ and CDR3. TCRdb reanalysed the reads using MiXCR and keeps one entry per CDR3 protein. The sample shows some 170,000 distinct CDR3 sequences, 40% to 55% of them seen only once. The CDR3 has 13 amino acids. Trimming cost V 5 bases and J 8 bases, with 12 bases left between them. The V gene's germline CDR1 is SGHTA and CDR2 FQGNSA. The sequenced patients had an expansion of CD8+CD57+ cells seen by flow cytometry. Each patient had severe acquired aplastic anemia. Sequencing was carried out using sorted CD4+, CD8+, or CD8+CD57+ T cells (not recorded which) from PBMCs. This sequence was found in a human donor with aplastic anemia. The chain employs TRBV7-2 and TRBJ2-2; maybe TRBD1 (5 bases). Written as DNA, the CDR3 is TGTGCCAGCAGCCACCGGACAATTGGGGAGCTGTTTTTT. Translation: CASSHRTIGELFF.